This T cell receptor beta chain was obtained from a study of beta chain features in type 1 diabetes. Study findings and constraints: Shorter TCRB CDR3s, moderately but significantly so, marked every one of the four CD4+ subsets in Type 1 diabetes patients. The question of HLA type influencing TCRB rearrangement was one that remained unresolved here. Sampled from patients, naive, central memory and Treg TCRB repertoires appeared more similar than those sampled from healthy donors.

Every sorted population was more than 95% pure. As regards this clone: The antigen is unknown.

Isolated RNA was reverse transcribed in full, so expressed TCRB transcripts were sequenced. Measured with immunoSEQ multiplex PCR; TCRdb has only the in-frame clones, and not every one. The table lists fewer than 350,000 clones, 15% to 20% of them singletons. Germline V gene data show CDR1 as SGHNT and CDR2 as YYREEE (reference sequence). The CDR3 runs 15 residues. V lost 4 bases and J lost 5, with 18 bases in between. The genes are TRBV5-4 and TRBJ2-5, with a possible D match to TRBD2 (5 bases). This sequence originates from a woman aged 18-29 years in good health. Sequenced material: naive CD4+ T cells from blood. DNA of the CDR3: TGTGCCAGCAGCCCCCCAGAGGGAAGATACGAGACCCAGTACTTC. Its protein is CASSPPEGRYETQYF.